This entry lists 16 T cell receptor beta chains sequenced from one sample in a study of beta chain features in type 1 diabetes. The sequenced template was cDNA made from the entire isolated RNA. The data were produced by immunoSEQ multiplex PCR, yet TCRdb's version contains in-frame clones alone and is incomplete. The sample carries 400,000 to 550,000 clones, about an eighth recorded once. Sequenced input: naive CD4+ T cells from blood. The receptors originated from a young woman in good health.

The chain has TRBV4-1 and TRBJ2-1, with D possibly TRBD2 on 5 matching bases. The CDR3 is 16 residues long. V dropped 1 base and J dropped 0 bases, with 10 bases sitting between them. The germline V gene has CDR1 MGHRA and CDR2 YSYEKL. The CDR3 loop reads CASSQGVRGSYNEQFF. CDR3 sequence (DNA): TGCGCCAGCAGCCAAGGGGTCCGGGGCTCCTACAATGAGCAGTTCTTC.

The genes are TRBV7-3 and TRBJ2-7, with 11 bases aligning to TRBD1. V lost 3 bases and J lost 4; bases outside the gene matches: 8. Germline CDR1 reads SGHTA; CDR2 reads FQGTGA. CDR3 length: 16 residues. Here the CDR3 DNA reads TGTGCCAGCAGCTTCCGCCCGGGACAGGGGGGTTACGAGCAGTACGTC. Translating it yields CASSFRPGQGGYEQYV.

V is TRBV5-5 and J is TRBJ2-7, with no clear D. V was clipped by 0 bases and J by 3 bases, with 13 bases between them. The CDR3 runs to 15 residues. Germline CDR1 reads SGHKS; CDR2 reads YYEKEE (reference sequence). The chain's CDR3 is CASSLGYDTDYEQYF. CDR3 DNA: TGTGCCAGCAGCTTGGGATACGACACGGACTACGAGCAGTACTTC.

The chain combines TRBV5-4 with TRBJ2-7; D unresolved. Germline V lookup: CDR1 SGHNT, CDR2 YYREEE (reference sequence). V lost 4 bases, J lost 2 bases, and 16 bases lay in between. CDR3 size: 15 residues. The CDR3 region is CASSRSSGYTYEQYF. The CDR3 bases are TGTGCCAGCAGCCGCTCCTCGGGCTACACCTACGAGCAGTACTTC.

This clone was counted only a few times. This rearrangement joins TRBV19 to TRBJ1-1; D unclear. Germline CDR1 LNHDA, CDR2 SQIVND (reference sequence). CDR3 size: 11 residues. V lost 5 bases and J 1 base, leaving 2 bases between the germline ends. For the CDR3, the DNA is TGTGCCAGTAGTTGGAACACTGAAGCTTTCTTT. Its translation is CASSWNTEAFF.

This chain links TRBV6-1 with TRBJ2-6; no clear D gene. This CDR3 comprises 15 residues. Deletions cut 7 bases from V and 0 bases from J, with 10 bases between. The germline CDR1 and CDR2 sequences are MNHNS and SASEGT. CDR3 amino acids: CASTVDFSGANVLTF. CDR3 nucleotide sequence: TGTGCCAGCACCGTAGACTTCTCTGGGGCCAACGTCCTGACTTTC.

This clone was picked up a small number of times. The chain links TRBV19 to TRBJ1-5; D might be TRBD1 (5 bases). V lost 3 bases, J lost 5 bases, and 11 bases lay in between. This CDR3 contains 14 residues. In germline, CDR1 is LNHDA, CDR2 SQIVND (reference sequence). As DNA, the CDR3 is TGTGCCAGTAGTATTGGGGCGGGACATCAGCCCCAGCATTTT. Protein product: CASSIGAGHQPQHF.

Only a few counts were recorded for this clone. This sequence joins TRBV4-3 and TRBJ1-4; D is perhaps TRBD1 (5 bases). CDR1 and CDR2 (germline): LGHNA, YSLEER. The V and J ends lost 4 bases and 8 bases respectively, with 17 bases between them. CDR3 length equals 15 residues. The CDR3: CASSRTMGSDEKLFF. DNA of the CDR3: TGCGCCAGCAGCCGGACAATGGGTTCGGACGAAAAACTGTTTTTT.

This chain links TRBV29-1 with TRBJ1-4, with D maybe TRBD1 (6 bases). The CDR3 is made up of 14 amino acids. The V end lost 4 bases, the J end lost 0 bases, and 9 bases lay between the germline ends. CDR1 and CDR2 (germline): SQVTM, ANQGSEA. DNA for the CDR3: TGCAGCGTTGCAGGGGCGGCAACTAATGAAAAACTGTTTTTT. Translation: CSVAGAATNEKLFF.

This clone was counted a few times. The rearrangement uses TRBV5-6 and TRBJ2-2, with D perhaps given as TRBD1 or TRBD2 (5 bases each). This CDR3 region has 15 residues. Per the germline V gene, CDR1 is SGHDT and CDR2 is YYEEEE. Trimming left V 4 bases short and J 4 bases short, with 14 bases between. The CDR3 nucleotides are TGTGCCAGCAGCCCGCTAACAGGAGGCACCGGGGAGCTGTTTTTT. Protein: CASSPLTGGTGELFF.

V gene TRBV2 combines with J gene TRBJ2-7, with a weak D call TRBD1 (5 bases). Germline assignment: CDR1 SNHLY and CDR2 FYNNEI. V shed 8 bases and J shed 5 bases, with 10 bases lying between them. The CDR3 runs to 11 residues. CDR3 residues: CASQQAHEQYV. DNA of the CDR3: TGTGCCAGCCAACAGGCTCACGAGCAGTACGTC.

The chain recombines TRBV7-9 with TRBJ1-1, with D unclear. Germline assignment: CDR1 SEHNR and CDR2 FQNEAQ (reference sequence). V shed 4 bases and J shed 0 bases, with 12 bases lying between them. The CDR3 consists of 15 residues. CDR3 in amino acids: CASSSIGRMNTEAFF. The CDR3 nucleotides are TGTGCCAGCAGCTCCATTGGACGGATGAACACTGAAGCTTTCTTT.

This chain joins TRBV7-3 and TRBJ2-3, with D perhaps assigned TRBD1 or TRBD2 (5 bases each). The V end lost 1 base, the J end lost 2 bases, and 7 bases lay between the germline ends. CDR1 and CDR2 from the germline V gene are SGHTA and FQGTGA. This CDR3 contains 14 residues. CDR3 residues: CASSLRGTTDTQYF. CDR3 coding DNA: TGTGCCAGCAGCTTAAGAGGGACCACAGATACGCAGTATTTT.

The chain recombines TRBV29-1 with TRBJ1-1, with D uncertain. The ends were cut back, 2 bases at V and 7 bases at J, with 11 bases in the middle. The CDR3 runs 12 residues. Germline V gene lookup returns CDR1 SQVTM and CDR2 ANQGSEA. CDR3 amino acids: CSVETFLLEAFF. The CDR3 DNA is TGCAGCGTTGAAACTTTCCTTCTTGAAGCTTTCTTT. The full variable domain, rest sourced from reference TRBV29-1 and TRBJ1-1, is SAVISQKPSRDICQRGTSLTIQCQVDSQVTMMFWYRQQPGQSLTLIATANQGSEATYESGFVIDKFPISRPNLTFSTLTVSNMSPEDSSIYLCSVETFLLEAFFGQGTRLTVV.

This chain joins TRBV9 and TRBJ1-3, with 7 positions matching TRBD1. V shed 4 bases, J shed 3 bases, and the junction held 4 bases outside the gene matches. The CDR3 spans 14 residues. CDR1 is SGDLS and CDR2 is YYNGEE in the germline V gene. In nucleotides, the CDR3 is TGTGCCAGCAGCCCGACAGGGAATGGAAACACCATATATTTT. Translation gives CASSPTGNGNTIYF.

The CDR3 nucleotides are TGTGCCAGCAGTTTTAGGACAGGGGGTCCCTATGGCTACACCTTC. Translation gives CASSFRTGGPYGYTF. The rearrangement uses TRBV6-5 and TRBJ1-2; 10 bases are a match to TRBD1. This CDR3 has 15 residues. V shed 4 bases, J shed 4 bases, and the junction held 6 bases outside the gene matches. CDR1 and CDR2 (germline): MNHEY, SVGAGI.